This T cell receptor (beta chain) was identified during a study of blood T cell repertoires in COVID-19. The data were produced by immunoSEQ multiplex PCR, yet TCRdb's version contains in-frame clones alone and is incomplete. In the table there are 250,000 to 300,000 clones, just over 90% of which are singletons. The CDR3 totals 18 residues. Germline CDR1 LNHDA, CDR2 SQIVND (reference sequence). J was trimmed by 0 bases and V by 3 bases; bases with no gene match: 6. The source of this sequence is a woman aged 40 to 49 with acute COVID-19. This chain joins TRBV19 and TRBJ2-1, with TRBD2 matching 12 bases. Specimen: PBMCs or T cells enriched from blood (not recorded which). CDR3 nucleotides: TGTGCCAGTAGTATCGTCTCACTAGCGGGAGGCTCCTACAATGAGCAGTTCTTC. As protein: CASSIVSLAGGSYNEQFF.